The source of this T cell receptor beta chain is a study of CD8+ T cells in alopecia areata. Study background: Oral tofacitinib, 5 to 10 mg twice daily, was given in an open-label trial. After 6 to 18 months of tofacitinib, follow-up continued 6 months off drug. Findings and caveats of the study: Scalp clonality and expanded CD8+ clones among the top 100 were significantly decreased by tofacitinib. An increase in clonality over normal scalp was evident in lesional scalp, especially alopecia totalis/universalis.

About this clone: Its antigen is still unknown.

CDR1 SEHNR and CDR2 FQNEAQ come from the germline V gene (reference sequence). Between the trimmed V and J ends, which lost 4 bases and 6 bases, there was a span of 14 bases. The CDR3 runs 14 residues. Specified treatment: oral pan-JAK inhibitor, 5-10 mg twice daily. Reverse transcription of extracted RNA yielded cDNA, which provided the sequencing template. Measured with immunoSEQ multiplex PCR; TCRdb has only the in-frame clones, and not every one. The data show roughly 220,000 clones, approximately 72% seen once. V and J are TRBV7-9 and TRBJ2-3, with D perhaps TRBD2 (6 bases). This specimen consisted of CD4+ T cells sorted from blood, obtained at week 44, from a patient treated with tofacitinib. The sequence derives from a human donor with alopecia areata. CDR3 nucleotide sequence: TGTGCCAGCAGCTATACGCGGGGCGCGGATACGCAGTATTTT. It translates to CASSYTRGADTQYF.